This TCR beta chain was identified in a study of blood T cells in healthy people across ages. Combining a sample-barcoded 5' primer with a J-beta primer mix, a second PCR ran for roughly 7 to 11 cycles. TCRdb used MiXCR to reprocess the 5' RACE reads, holding one entry per CDR3 protein. The table records around 1,000,000 distinct CDR3 sequences, approximately 26% of them present only once. This clonotype was found a few times. Per the germline V gene, CDR1 is SQVTM and CDR2 is ANQGSEA. V lost 4 bases and J 0 bases, leaving 10 bases between the germline ends. The CDR3 is 13 amino acids. In addition, the sample was reused for a study of T cells of mothers and their children.

The sample was blood. This chain joins TRBV29-1 and TRBJ2-7, with D possibly being TRBD1 (5 bases). This sequence was found in a girl aged 2 to 10 in good health. The CDR3 protein is CSVAGASSYEQYF. The CDR3 nucleotides are TGCAGCGTTGCTGGGGCCAGCTCCTACGAGCAGTACTTC.